This T cell receptor (beta chain) was identified during a study of T cells in Graves' hyperthyroidism and ophthalmopathy. The CDR3 has 15 residues. CDR1 is SEHNR, CDR2 FQNEAQ, per germline (reference sequence). With 8 bases removed from V and 9 bases from J, the gap between germline ends came to 25 bases. TCR beta CDR3 regions were amplified from RNA transcripts. The HTBI set primed first-round TCR CDR3 RT-PCR. In TCRdb, the multiplex PCR reads were re-called with MiXCR into one record per CDR3 protein. The table shows about 570,000 distinct CDR3 sequences, with approximately 44% occurring only once. This clonotype was observed a handful of times.

The chain has TRBV7-9 and TRBJ2-5; D possibly corresponds to TRBD1 (6 bases). The TCR was taken from an adult woman with Graves' disease, either hyperthyroidism or ophthalmopathy (not recorded which). The specimen sequenced was peripheral blood or thyroid tissue (not recorded which). The CDR3 loop is CASGLSGAPMEPQYF. CDR3 in DNA: TGTGCCAGCGGACTTTCAGGGGCGCCTATGGAGCCCCAGTACTTC. Combining the CDR3 with reference TRBV7-9 and TRBJ2-5 gives the whole variable domain DTGVSQNPRHKITKRGQNVTFRCDPISEHNRLYWYRQTLGQGPEFLTYFQNEAQLEKSRLLSDRFSAERPKGSFSTLEIQRTEQGDSAMYLCASGLSGAPMEPQYFGPGTRLLVL.